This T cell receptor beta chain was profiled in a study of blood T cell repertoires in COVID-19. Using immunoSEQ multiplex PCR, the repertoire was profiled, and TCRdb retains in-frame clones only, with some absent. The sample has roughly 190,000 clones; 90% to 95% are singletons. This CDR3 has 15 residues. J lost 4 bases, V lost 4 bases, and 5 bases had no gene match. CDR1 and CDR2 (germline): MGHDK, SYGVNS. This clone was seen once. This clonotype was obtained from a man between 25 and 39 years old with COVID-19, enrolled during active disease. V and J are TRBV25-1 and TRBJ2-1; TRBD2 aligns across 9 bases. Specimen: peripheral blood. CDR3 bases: TGTGCCAGCAGTGTGGCGGGGGGGCTATACAATGAGCAGTTCTTC. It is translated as CASSVAGGLYNEQFF.